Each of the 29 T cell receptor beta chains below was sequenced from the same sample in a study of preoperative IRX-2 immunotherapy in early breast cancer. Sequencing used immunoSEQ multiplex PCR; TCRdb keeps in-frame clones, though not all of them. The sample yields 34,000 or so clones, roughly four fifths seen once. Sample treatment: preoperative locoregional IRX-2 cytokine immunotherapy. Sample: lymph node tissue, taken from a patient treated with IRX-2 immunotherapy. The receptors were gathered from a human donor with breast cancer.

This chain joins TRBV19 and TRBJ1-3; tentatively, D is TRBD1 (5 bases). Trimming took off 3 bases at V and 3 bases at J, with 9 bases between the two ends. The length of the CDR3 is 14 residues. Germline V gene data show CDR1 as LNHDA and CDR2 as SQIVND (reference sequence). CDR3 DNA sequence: TGTGCCAGTAGTATCCGGGACGGTGGAAACACCATATATTTT. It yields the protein CASSIRDGGNTIYF.

For the CDR3, the DNA is TGTGCCAGCTCACGGGACATAGAATCTACCCGGACAGGGGCCAACGTCCTGACTTTC. Protein: CASSRDIESTRTGANVLTF. The chain employs TRBV18 and TRBJ2-6; tentative D call: TRBD1 (6 bases). The V gene's germline CDR1 is KGHSH and CDR2 LQKENI. The CDR3 is made up of 19 amino acids. V dropped 4 bases and J dropped 4 bases, with 23 bases sitting between them.

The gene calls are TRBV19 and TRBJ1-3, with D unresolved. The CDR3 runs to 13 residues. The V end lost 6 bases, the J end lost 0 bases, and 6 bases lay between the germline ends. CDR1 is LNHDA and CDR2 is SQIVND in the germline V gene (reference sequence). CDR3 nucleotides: TGTGCCAGTAGCTTGCGCTCTGGAAACACCATATATTTT. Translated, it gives CASSLRSGNTIYF.

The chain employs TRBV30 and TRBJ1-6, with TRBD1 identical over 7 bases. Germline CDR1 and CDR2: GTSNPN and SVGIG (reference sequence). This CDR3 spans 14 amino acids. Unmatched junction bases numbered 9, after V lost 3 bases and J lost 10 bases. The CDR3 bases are TGTGCCTGGAGGGGAGCGGGACAGATCTCACCCCTCCACTTT. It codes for CAWRGAGQISPLHF. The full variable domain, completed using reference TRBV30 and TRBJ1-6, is SQTIHQWPATLVQPVGSPLSLECTVEGTSNPNLYWYRQAAGRGLQLLFYSVGIGQISSEVPQNLSASRPQDRQFILSSKKLLLSDSGFYLCAWRGAGQISPLHFGNGTRLTVT.

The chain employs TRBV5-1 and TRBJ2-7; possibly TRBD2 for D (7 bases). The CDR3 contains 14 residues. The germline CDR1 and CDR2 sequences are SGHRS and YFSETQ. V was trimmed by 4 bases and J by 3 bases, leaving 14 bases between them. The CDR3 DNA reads TGCGCCAGCAGCCCCGGGGGGCAGGGCTACGAGCAGTACTTC. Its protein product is CASSPGGQGYEQYF. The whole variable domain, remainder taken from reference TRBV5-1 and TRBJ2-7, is KAGVTQTPRYLIKTRGQQVTLSCSPISGHRSVSWYQQTPGQGLQFLFEYFSETQRNKGNFPGRFSGRQFSNSRSEMNVSTLELGDSALYLCASSPGGQGYEQYFGPGTRLTVT.

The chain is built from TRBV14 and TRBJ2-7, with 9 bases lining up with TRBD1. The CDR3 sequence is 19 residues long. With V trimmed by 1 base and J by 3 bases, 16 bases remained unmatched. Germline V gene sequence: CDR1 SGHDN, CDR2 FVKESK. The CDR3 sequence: CASSQGIGTGRYGLYEQYF. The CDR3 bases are TGTGCCAGCAGCCAAGGAATTGGGACAGGGAGGTATGGCCTCTACGAGCAGTACTTC.

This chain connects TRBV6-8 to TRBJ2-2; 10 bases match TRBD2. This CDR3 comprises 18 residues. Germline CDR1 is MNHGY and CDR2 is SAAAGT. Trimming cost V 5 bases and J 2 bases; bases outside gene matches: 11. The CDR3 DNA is TGTGCCAGCAGTCCCTTTAGCGGGGGGACCATAAACACCGGGGAGCTGTTTTTT. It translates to CASSPFSGGTINTGELFF.

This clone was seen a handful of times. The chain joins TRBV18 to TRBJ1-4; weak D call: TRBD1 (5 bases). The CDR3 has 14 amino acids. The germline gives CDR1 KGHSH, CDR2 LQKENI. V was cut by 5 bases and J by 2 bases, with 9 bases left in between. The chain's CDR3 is CASSKRDTNEKLFF. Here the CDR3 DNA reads TGTGCCAGCTCAAAACGGGACACTAATGAAAAACTGTTTTTT.

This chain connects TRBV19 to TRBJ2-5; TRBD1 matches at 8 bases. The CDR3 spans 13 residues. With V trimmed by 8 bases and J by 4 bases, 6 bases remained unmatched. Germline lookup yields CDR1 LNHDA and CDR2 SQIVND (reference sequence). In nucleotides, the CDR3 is TGTGCCAGTGATCGGACAGGGAGAGAGACCCAGTACTTC. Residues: CASDRTGRETQYF.

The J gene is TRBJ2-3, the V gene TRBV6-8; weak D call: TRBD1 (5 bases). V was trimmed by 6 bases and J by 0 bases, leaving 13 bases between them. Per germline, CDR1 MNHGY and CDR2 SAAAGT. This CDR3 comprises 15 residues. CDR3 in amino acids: CASRRQFTSTDTQYF. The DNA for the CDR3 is TGTGCCAGCAGGCGACAGTTTACTAGCACAGATACGCAGTATTTT.

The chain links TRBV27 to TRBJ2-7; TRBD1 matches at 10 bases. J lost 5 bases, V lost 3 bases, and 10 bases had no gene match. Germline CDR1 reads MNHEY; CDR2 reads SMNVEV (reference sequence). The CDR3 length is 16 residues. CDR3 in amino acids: CASSFSPGTGANEQYF. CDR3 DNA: TGTGCCAGCAGTTTTTCACCAGGGACAGGGGCCAACGAGCAGTACTTC.

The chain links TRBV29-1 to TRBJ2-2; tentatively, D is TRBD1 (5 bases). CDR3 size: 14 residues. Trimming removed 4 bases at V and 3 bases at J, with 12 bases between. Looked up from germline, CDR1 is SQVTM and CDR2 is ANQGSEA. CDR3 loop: CSVVYRSDTGELFF. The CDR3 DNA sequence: TGCAGCGTTGTGTACAGGAGCGACACCGGGGAGCTGTTTTTT.

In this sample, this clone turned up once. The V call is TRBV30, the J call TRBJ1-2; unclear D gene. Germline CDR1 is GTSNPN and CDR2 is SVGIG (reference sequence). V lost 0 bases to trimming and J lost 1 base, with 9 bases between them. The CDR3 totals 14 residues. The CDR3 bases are TGTGCCTGGAGTGTTCAAGGGTTTAACTATGGCTACACCTTC. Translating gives CAWSVQGFNYGYTF.

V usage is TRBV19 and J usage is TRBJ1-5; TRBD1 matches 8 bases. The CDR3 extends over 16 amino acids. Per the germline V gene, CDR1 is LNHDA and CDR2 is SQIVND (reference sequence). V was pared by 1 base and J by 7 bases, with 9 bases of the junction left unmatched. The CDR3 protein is CASSIVVSRGRQPQHF. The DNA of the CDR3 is TGTGCCAGTAGTATAGTAGTTAGCAGGGGGCGGCAGCCCCAGCATTTT.

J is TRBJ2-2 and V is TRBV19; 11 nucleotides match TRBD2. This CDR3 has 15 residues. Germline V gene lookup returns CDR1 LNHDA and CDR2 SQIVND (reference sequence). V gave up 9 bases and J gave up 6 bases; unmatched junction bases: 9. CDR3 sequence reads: CASQKTSGVAGELFF. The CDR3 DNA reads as TGTGCCAGCCAAAAGACTAGCGGGGTGGCCGGGGAGCTGTTTTTT. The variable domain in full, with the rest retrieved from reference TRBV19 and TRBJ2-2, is DGGITQSPKYLFRKEGQNVTLSCEQNLNHDAMYWYRQDPGQGLRLIYYSQIVNDFQKGDIAEGYSVSREKKESFPLTVTSAQKNPTAFYLCASQKTSGVAGELFFGEGSRLTVL.

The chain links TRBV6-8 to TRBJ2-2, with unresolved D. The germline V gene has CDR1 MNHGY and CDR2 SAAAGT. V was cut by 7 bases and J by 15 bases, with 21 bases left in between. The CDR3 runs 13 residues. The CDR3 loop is CASNTPFREVLFF. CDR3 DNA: TGTGCCAGCAACACACCCTTCAGAGAGGTGTTGTTTTTT.

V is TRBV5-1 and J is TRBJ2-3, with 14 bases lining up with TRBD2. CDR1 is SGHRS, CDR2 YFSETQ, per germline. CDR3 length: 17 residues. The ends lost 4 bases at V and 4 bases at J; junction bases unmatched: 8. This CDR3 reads CASSTGLAGAPADTQYF. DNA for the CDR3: TGCGCCAGCAGCACGGGACTAGCGGGGGCCCCAGCAGATACGCAGTATTTT.

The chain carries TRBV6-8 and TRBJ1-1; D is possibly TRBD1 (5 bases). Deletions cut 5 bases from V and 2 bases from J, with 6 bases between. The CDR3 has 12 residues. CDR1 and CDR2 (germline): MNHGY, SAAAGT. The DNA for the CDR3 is TGTGCCAGCAGTGGGGCTAACACTGAAGCTTTCTTT. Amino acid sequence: CASSGANTEAFF.

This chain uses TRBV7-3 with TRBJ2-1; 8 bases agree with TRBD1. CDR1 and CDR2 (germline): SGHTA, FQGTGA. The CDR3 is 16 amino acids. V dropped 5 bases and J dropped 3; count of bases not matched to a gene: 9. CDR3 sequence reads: CASSQMTGALYNEQFF. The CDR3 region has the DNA TGTGCCAGCAGCCAGATGACAGGGGCCCTCTACAATGAGCAGTTCTTC.

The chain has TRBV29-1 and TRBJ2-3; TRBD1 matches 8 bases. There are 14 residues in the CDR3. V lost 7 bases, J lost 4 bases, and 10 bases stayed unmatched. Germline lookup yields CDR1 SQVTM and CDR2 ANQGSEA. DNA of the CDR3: TGCAGCGCCCAGGGGGCGAGGGTCGCAGATACGCAGTATTTT. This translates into CSAQGARVADTQYF.

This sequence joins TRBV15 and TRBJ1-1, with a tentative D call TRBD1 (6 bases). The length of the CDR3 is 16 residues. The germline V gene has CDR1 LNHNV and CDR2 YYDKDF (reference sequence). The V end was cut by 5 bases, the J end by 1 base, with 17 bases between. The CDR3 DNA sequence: TGTGCCACCAGCTCCCGATCCGGGGGGGCGAACACTGAAGCTTTCTTT. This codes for CATSSRSGGANTEAFF.

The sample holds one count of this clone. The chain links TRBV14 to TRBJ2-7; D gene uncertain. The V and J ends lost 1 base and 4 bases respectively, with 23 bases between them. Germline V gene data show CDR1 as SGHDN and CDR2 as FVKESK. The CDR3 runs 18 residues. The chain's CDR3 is CASSQGVSGEHPIYEQYF. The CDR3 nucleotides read TGTGCCAGCAGCCAAGGCGTGAGTGGCGAGCACCCCATTTACGAGCAGTACTTC.

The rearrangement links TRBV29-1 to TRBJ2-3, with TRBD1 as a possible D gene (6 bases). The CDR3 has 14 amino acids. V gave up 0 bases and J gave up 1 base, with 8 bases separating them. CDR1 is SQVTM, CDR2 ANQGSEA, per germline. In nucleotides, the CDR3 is TGCAGCGTTGAAGATAGACAGGGCACAGATACGCAGTATTTT. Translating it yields CSVEDRQGTDTQYF.

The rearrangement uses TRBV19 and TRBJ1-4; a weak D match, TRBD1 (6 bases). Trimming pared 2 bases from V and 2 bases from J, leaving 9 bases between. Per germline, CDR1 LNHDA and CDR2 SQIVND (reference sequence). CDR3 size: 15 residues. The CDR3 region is CASSIIGGTNEKLFF. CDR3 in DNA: TGTGCCAGTAGTATAATCGGGGGCACTAATGAAAAACTGTTTTTT.

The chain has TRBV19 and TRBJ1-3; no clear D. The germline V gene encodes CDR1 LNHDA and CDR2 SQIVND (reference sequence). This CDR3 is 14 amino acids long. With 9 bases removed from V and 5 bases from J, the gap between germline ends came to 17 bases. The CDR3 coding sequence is TGTGCCAGCAGTTCTCTGGGGAGGCGAAACACCATATATTTT. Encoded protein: CASSSLGRRNTIYF. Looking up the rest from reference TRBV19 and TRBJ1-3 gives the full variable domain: DGGITQSPKYLFRKEGQNVTLSCEQNLNHDAMYWYRQDPGQGLRLIYYSQIVNDFQKGDIAEGYSVSREKKESFPLTVTSAQKNPTAFYLCASSSLGRRNTIYFGEGSWLTVV.

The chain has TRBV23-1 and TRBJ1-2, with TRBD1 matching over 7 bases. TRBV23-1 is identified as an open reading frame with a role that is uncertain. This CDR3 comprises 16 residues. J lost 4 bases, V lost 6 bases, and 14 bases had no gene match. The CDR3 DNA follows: TGCGCCAGCAGCCAAGAACGCACAGGGGCCCCCTATGGCTACACCTTC. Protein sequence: CASSQERTGAPYGYTF.

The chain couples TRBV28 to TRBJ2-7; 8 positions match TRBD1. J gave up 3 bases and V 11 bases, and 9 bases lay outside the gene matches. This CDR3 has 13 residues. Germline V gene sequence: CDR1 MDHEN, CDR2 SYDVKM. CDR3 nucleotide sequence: TGTGCCTCCAGGGGGCAGGGGGGCTACGAGCAGTACTTC. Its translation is CASRGQGGYEQYF.

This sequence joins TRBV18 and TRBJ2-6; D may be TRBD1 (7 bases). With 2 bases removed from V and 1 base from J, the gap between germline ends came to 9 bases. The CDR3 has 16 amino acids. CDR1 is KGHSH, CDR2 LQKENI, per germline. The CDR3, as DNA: TGTGCCAGCTCACCATCAGGGGGGTCTGGGGCCAACGTCCTGACTTTC. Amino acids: CASSPSGGSGANVLTF.

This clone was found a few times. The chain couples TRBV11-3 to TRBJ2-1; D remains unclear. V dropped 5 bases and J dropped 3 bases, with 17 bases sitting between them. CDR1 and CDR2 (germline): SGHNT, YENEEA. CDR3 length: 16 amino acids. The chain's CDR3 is CASSQPSGPGYNEQFF. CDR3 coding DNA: TGTGCCAGCAGCCAACCATCGGGCCCTGGCTACAATGAGCAGTTCTTC.